The TCR beta chain under discussion was sequenced for a study of OX40 agonist ivuxolimab in advanced cancers. Notes on the research overall: Ivuxolimab was a fully human IgG2 agonistic monoclonal antibody targeting the costimulatory receptor OX40 (CD134). Intravenous ivuxolimab was administered to patients every 2 weeks at six dose levels: 0.01, 0.1, 0.3, 1.5, 3 and 10 mg/kg. Of the roughly 53 patients in dose escalation, around 19 had hepatocellular carcinoma, some 15 had melanoma, 9 had renal cell carcinoma and 9 had head and neck cancer. In the dose-escalation cohort, more than 75% of patients were male, and the mean age was approximately 60 years, with a range of about 23 to 90. Patients were allowed to have had prior anti-PD-1, anti-PD-L1 or anti-CTLA-4 therapy, and roughly two fifths of the dose-escalation patients had been treated with checkpoint inhibitors. Partial responses occurred in three dose-escalation patients: two with cutaneous melanoma and one with hepatocellular carcinoma. Peripheral TCRbeta sequencing aimed to test whether ivuxolimab altered TCR sequence diversity and caused clonal T-cell expansion. The paper covers the monotherapy dose-escalation part of the phase I ivuxolimab trial, which included N ≈ 52 patients. General conclusions and limits of the study: After ivuxolimab, more expanded clones were found on average in CD8+ T cells than in CD4+ T cells. At doses of 0.1 to 3.0 mg/kg, clonal expansion of both CD4+ and CD8+ blood T cells was observed from baseline to week 6. The antigen specificity of the clonally expanded peripheral T cells was not determined. In the 0.1-3.0 mg/kg groups, partial responders had among the lowest normalized peripheral clonal expansion, particularly in CD8+ T cells. Low levels of normalized T-cell clonal expansion were also seen in some patients who did not respond.

With regard to this clone: It lacks a known antigen. Base qualities are missing; no much larger clone stands one base away.

The trial excluded patients who had a history of autoimmune disease or were on systemic immunosuppression. Peripheral blood for TCR sequencing was drawn from every dose cohort at baseline, at cycle 4 day 1 and at cycle 7 day 1. The samples were drawn from a first-in-human, open-label, multicenter phase I dose-escalation trial of ivuxolimab. Adults with locally advanced or metastatic head and neck squamous cell, hepatocellular, melanoma or renal cell carcinoma were enrolled in the trial. Before TCR sequencing, CD4+ T cells and CD8+ T cells were sorted from peripheral blood as separate populations. For sequencing of the TCRbeta CDR3 region, genomic DNA was extracted from the sorted cells. The immunoSEQ Assay was used for sequencing of TCRbeta CDR3 regions. TCRdb obtained this table from immuneACCESS and retained in-frame rearrangements with V and J assigned. These tables miss some clones; where compared with another copy, unresolved V genes account for less than half of the shortfall, and the remainder is unexplained. The sample yields around 35,000 clones; more than 75% were counted once. Jointly, the top ten make up 22% of the sample.

Specimen: CD4+ or CD8+ T cells sorted from blood, collected in a trial of the OX40 agonist ivuxolimab. The receptor comes from an adult with an advanced solid tumor such as melanoma, head and neck, liver or kidney cancer.

The CDR3 corresponds to CATMDRSYEQYF. DNA sequence: TGTGCCACCATGGACAGATCCTACGAGCAGTACTTC. This chain is built from TRBV10-3 and TRBJ2-7; the D gene is perhaps TRBD1, from 6 matching bases. The CDR3 spans 12 residues, from the cysteine through the phenylalanine. Only CDR3 DNA is held: 36 bases, read in frame from base 1. V drops 10 bases and J drops 1 base, leaving 11 bases in between. Based on the germline V gene, the CDR1 and CDR2 sequences are ENHRY and SYGVKD.